This record looks at one T cell receptor beta chain sequence and its context. Its target is unknown. Patients showing uncontrolled infection, other autoimmune disease, pregnancy or lactation were ineligible. The CDR3 totals 13 residues. Germline loops: CDR1 SGDLS, CDR2 YYNGEE. Between the trimmed V and J ends, which lost 0 bases and 13 bases, there was a span of 13 bases. The data were obtained in a study of T cells in Graves' hyperthyroidism and ophthalmopathy. Study-wide findings and caveats: Ophthalmopathy was predicted by the model a median of around 5.9 months ahead of onset.

Amplified regions were TCR beta CDR3 sequences from RNA transcripts. During a first-round RT-PCR of the TCR CDR3, the HTBI primer set was used. From the multiplex PCR reads, TCRdb called clonotypes with MiXCR, one entry per CDR3 protein. Among 50,000 to 60,000 distinct CDR3 sequences listed, around half were seen once. This sequence joins TRBV9 and TRBJ2-2; possible D gene TRBD2, 6 bases. The receptor comes from a woman aged 30 to 39 with Graves' ophthalmopathy. Specimen: blood. The CDR3 spells CASSVEEGGWLFF. CDR3 sequence (DNA): TGTGCCAGCAGCGTAGAGGAAGGAGGGTGGCTGTTTTTT.